This T cell receptor (beta chain) was obtained from a study of CD8 T cells in Susac syndrome. General study findings and limits: Clonal expansion of CD8+ cells in Susac peaked in TEMRA cells (and in active patients). Susac-specific public clones found in total CD8+ repertoires numbered 15 to 20, and those in CD8+ TEMRA repertoires numbered about 5.

In the case of this clonotype: Its antigen remains unknown.

Blood CD8+ and CD4+ T cells underwent high-throughput TCR beta sequencing. It was with random hexamers that about 0.45 to 1 ug RNA was reverse transcribed. In TCRdb, the immunoSEQ multiplex PCR reads were re-called with MiXCR into one record per CDR3 protein. The sample has some 200,000 distinct CDR3 sequences, 95% seen once; the top ten hold around 0.16%. The clonotype comes from a human donor with Susac syndrome. Sequenced: CD8+ T cells from PBMCs.

CDR3 protein: CASSGSGLLTEAFF. The CDR3 region has the DNA TGTGCCAGCAGCGGTTCAGGCCTATTAACTGAAGCTTTCTTT. The V and J genes are TRBV9 and TRBJ1-1, with D unclear. This CDR3 is 14 amino acids long. CDR1 is SGDLS, CDR2 YYNGEE, per germline. The V gene lost 3 bases and the J gene lost 5 bases, with 14 bases spanning the gap.